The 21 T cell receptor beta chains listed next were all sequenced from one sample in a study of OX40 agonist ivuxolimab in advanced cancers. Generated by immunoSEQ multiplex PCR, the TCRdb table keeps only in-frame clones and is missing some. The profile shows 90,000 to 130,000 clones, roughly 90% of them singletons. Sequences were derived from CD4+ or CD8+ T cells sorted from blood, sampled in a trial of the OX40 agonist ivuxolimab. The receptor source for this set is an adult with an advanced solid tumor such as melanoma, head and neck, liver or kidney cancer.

The CDR3, as DNA: TGCGCCAGCAGTGATGGGGTTGGATTGTACGAGCAGTACTTC. Protein: CASSDGVGLYEQYF. This chain joins TRBV10-1 and TRBJ2-7; D ambiguous. Deletions cut 3 bases from V and 4 bases from J, with 13 bases between. The CDR3 extends over 14 amino acids. Germline CDR1 and CDR2: WNHNN and SYGVQD (reference sequence).

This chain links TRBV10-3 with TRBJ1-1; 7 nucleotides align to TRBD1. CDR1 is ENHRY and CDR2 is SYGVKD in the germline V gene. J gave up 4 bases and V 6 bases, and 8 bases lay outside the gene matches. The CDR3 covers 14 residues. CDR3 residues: CAIRGGQLSTEAFF. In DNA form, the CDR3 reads TGTGCCATCAGGGGGGGACAGCTGAGCACTGAAGCTTTCTTT.

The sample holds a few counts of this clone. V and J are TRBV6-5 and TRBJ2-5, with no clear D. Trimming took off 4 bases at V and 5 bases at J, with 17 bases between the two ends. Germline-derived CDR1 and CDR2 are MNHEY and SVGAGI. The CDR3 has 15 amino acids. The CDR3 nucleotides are TGTGCCAGCAGTTTCCAGATGACAACCCCGGAGACCCAGTACTTC. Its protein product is CASSFQMTTPETQYF.

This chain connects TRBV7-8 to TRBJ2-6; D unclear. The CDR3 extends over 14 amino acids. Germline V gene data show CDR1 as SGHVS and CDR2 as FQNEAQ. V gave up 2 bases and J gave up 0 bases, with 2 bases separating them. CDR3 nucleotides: TGTGCCAGCAGCTTACCCTCTGGGGCCAACGTCCTGACTTTC. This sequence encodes CASSLPSGANVLTF. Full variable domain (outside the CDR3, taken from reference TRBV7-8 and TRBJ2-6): GAGVSQSPRYKVAKRGQDVALRCDPISGHVSLFWYQQALGQGPEFLTYFQNEAQLDKSGLPSDRFFAERPEGSVSTLKIQRTQQEDSAVYLCASSLPSGANVLTFGAGSRLTVL.

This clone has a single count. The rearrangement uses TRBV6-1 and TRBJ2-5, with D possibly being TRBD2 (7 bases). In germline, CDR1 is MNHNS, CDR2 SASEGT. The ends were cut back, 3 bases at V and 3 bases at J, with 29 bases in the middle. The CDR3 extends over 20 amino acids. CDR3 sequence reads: CASSDQPPHLGGGVEETQYF. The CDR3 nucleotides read TGTGCCAGCAGTGATCAGCCTCCTCATTTAGGGGGAGGGGTTGAAGAGACCCAGTACTTC.

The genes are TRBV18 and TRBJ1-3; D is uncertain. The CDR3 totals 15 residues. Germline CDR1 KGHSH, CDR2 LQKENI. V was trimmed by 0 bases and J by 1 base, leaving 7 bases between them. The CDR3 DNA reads TGTGCCAGCTCACCACCTCCGGGTTCTGGAAACACCATATATTTT. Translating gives CASSPPPGSGNTIYF.

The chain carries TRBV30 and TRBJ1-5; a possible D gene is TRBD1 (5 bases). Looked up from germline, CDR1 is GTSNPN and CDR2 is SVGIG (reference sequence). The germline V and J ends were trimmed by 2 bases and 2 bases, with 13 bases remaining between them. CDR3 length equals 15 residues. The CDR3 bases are TGTGCCTGGAGTACACTTCGAGGGGGCAATCAGCCCCAGCATTTT. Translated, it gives CAWSTLRGGNQPQHF.

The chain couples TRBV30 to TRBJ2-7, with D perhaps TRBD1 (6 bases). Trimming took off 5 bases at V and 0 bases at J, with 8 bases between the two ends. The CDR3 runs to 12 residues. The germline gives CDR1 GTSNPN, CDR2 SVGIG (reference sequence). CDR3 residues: CAWGDNSYEQYF. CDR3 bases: TGTGCCTGGGGGGACAACTCCTACGAGCAGTACTTC.

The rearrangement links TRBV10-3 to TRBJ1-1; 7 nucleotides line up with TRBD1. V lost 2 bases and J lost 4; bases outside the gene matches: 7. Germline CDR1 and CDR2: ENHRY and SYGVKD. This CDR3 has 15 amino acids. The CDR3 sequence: CAISEPGDSVTEAFF. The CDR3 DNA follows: TGTGCCATCAGTGAGCCAGGGGACAGCGTCACTGAAGCTTTCTTT.

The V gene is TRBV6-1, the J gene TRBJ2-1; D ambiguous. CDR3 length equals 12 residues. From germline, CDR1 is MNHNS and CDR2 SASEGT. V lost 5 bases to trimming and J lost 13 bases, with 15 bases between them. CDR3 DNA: TGTGCCAGCAGTCAGGTGGGAACTTTACAGTTCTTC. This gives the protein CASSQVGTLQFF.

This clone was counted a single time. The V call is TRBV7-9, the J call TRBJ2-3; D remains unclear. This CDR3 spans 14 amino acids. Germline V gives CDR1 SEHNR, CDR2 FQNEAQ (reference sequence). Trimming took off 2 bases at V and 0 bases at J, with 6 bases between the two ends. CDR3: CASSLSRSTDTQYF. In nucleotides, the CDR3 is TGTGCCAGCAGCTTATCACGGAGCACAGATACGCAGTATTTT.

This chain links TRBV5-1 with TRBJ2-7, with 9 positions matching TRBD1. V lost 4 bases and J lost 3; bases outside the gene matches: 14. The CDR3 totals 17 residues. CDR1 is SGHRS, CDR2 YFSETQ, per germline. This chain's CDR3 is CASSPDGTGNLHYEQYF. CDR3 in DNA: TGCGCCAGCAGCCCTGACGGGACAGGGAATCTACACTACGAGCAGTACTTC. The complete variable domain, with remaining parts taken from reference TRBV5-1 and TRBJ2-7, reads KAGVTQTPRYLIKTRGQQVTLSCSPISGHRSVSWYQQTPGQGLQFLFEYFSETQRNKGNFPGRFSGRQFSNSRSEMNVSTLELGDSALYLCASSPDGTGNLHYEQYFGPGTRLTVT.

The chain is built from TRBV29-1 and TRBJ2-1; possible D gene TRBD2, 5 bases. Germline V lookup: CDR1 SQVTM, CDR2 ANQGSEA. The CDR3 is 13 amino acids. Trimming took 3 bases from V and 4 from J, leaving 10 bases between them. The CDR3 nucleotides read TGCAGCGTTGATCGACTAAAATACAATGAGCAGTTCTTC. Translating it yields CSVDRLKYNEQFF.

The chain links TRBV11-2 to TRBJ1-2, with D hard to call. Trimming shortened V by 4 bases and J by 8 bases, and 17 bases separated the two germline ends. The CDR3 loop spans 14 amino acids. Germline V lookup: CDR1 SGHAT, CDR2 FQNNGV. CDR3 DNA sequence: TGTGCCAGCAGCTCTGGAGGTCTCCTCGGGGGCTACACCTTC. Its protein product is CASSSGGLLGGYTF.

The CDR3 DNA reads as TGTGCCAGCATCACAGGGACGGGGCGAAAGTACTCACCCCTCCACTTT. Amino acids: CASITGTGRKYSPLHF. The chain joins TRBV9 to TRBJ1-6, with D maybe TRBD1 (6 bases). V was clipped by 6 bases and J by 10 bases, with 23 bases between them. The CDR3 runs to 16 residues. Germline CDR1 reads SGDLS; CDR2 reads YYNGEE.

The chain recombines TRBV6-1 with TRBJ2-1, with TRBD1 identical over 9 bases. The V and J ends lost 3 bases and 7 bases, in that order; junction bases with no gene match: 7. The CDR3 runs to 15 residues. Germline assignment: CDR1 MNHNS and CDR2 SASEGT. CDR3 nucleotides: TGTGCCAGCAGTGATTGGGGACAGGGTGCTAATGAGCAGTTCTTC. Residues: CASSDWGQGANEQFF.

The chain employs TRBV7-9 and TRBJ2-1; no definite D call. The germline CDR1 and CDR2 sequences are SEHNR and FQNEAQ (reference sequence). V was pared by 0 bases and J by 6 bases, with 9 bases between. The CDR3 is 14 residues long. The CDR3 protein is CASSLAVLSNEQFF. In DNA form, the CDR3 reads TGTGCCAGCAGCTTAGCAGTCCTCTCCAATGAGCAGTTCTTC.

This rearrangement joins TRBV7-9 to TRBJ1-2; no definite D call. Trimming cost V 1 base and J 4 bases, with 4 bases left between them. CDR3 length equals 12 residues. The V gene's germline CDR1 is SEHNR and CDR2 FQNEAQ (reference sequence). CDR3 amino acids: CASSLEAYGYTF. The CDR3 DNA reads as TGTGCCAGCAGCTTAGAAGCCTATGGCTACACCTTC.

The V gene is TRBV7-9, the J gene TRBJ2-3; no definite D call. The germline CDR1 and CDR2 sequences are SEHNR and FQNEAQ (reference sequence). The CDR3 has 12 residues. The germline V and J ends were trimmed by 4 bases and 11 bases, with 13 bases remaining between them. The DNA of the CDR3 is TGTGCCAGCAGCTCGCAGTCAACCATGCAGTATTTT. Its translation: CASSSQSTMQYF.

This CDR3 reads CASSLSVIGANTGELFF. CDR3 DNA sequence: TGTGCCAGCAGCCTCTCGGTGATAGGGGCGAACACCGGGGAGCTGTTTTTT. The gene calls are TRBV11-2 and TRBJ2-2; D may be TRBD1 (5 bases). Germline values: CDR1 SGHAT, CDR2 FQNNGV. Trimming shortened V by 5 bases and J by 0 bases, and 16 bases separated the two germline ends. CDR3 length: 17 residues.

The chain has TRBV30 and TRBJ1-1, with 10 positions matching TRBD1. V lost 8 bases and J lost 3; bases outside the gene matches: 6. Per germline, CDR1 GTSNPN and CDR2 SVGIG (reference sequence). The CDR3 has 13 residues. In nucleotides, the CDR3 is TGTGCCGGGGGGACAGGGGTAGACACTGAAGCTTTCTTT. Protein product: CAGGTGVDTEAFF.